Listed below are T cell receptor beta chains from one sample, sequenced in a study of breast tumors, draining lymph nodes, adjacent tissues. MiXCR was run by TCRdb on the multiplex PCR reads, yielding one entry per CDR3 protein. The sample has about 230,000 distinct CDR3 sequences, around 32% seen once. The sequencing sample was made of axillary lymph node tissue. All receptors come from a female donor with breast cancer. Some clones in this sample may be carry-over from other donors' samples. CDR3s include the opening cysteine and the closing phenylalanine or tryptophan.

CASSLIADTQYF,TRBV7-9
CASSLTSGRAGETQYF,TRBV5-1
CAWSVGGGGNEKLFF,TRBV30
CSARTPTQGLNTEAFF,TRBV20-1
CASYNEQFF,TRBV25-1
CASSLGTSGRGGTYEQYF,TRBV5-1
CSARTSGRKKNEQFF,TRBV20-1
CASSQVEKLFF,TRBV4-1
CASSLSSSGTNYEQYF,TRBV7-2
CSARDNRAGETQYF,TRBV20-1
CATSSRETLPNEQFF,TRBV15
CASRWTGTDTQYF,TRBV28
CASTQGQTNEKLFF,TRBV6-6
CASSLAPTGGSETQYF,TRBV5-1
CASSLVTSAIYEQYF,TRBV7-9
CASSFTLIADTEAFF,TRBV6-6
CASSLGLAGASDTQYF,TRBV5-6
CSARDFSGRARGQYF,TRBV20-1
CASSLGLGARGEKLFF,TRBV13
CASRGQIAGGVSNQPQHF,TRBV2
CASSLRSGAHPEAFF,TRBV5-5
CASRGGGRGGNEQFF,TRBV19
CASSPHRDIGYNEQFF,TRBV12-3/TRBV12-4